Listed below are T cell receptor beta chains from one sample, sequenced in a study of shared clonotypes between healthy human individuals. The repertoire was sequenced with immunoSEQ multiplex PCR; TCRdb's copy has only in-frame clones and lacks some. The sample carries 2,100,000 or so clones, under 97% recorded once. The sample taken for sequencing was naive CD4+ T cells sorted from blood. The receptor set was obtained from a man aged 18 to 29 in good health. The CDR3 runs from the conserved cysteine through the conserved F or W. The order of the fields is V gene, D gene, clone size, J gene, CDR3 protein, CDR3 DNA. The D gene is left open where the match is weak. Only some rows state a clone size, as once, few, many or a class for expanded clones.

TRBV10-2	NA	once	TRBJ1-3	CASRVKRDDSGNTIYF	TGCGCCAGCAGGGTCAAGCGGGATGACTCTGGAAACACCATATATTTT
TRBV30	NA	NA	TRBJ1-1	CAWSGLRAHLNTEAFF	TGTGCCTGGAGTGGTTTGAGGGCCCATCTGAACACTGAAGCTTTCTTT
TRBV7-8	TRBD1	NA	TRBJ2-2	CASRSDRVGTGELFF	TGTGCCAGCAGATCCGACAGGGTCGGCACCGGGGAGCTGTTTTTT
TRBV13	NA	NA	TRBJ1-2	CASSFRTLDRRNYGYTF	TGTGCCAGCAGCTTCCGAACTTTAGACCGGCGGAACTATGGCTACACCTTC
TRBV11-2	TRBD1	NA	TRBJ2-2	CASSLTGANTGELFF	TGTGCCAGCAGCCTGACAGGGGCAAACACCGGGGAGCTGTTTTTT
TRBV9	NA	NA	TRBJ2-2	CASSVAGHANTGELFF	TGTGCCAGCAGCGTAGCAGGCCACGCGAACACCGGGGAGCTGTTTTTT
TRBV2	NA	NA	TRBJ2-1	CASAGLSWQPGEQFF	TGTGCCTCAGCAGGACTTAGTTGGCAGCCGGGTGAGCAGTTCTTC
TRBV5-5	NA	NA	TRBJ1-2	CASRREDNYGYTF	TGTGCCAGTCGACGGGAAGATAACTATGGCTACACCTTC
TRBV10-3	NA	once	TRBJ2-2	CAAGLGGNTGELFF	TGTGCCGCCGGGTTAGGGGGGAACACCGGGGAGCTGTTTTTT
TRBV27	NA	once	TRBJ2-7	CASSLRASYEQYF	TGTGCCAGCAGTTTACGGGCTTCCTACGAGCAGTACTTC
TRBV30	NA	NA	TRBJ1-5	CAWTPGYSNQPQHF	TGTGCCTGGACCCCGGGATATAGCAATCAGCCCCAGCATTTT
TRBV7-2	NA	once	TRBJ1-1	CASSLSNRVTEAFF	TGTGCCAGCAGCTTAAGTAACAGGGTGACTGAAGCTTTCTTT
TRBV9	TRBD2	once	TRBJ2-3	CASSVGSGGAGIDTQYF	TGTGCCAGCAGCGTAGGGAGCGGGGGCGCCGGGATAGATACGCAGTATTTT
TRBV11-2	NA	NA	TRBJ1-1	CASSLEPIPNTEAFF	TGTGCCAGCAGCTTAGAGCCGATCCCGAACACTGAAGCTTTCTTT
TRBV29-1	TRBD1	NA	TRBJ2-7	CSVTGTGVSYEQYF	TGCAGCGTCACGGGAACAGGGGTATCCTACGAGCAGTACTTC
TRBV6-5	TRBD1	NA	TRBJ1-5	CASRRDRGQPQHF	TGTGCCAGCAGGAGGGACAGAGGGCAGCCCCAGCATTTT
TRBV11-3	TRBD2	NA	TRBJ2-1	CASSLDGTTYNEQFF	TGTGCCAGCAGCCTTGACGGGACTACTTACAATGAGCAGTTCTTC
TRBV30	NA	NA	TRBJ2-7	CAWRDSYEQYF	TGTGCCTGGAGAGACAGTTACGAGCAGTACTTC
TRBV2	NA	NA	TRBJ1-2	CASSEVGGRYTF	TGTGCCAGCAGTGAGGTCGGGGGACGCTACACCTTC
TRBV11-3	NA	NA	TRBJ1-2	CASSLSQLGYGYTF	TGTGCCAGCAGCTTAAGCCAACTGGGGTATGGCTACACCTTC
TRBV5-5	NA	NA	TRBJ1-6	CASSLIWDSPLHF	TGTGCCAGCAGCTTGATATGGGATTCACCCCTCCACTTT
TRBV11-2	NA	NA	TRBJ2-7	CASSLRVALLQYF	TGTGCCAGCAGCTTAAGGGTCGCACTCCTGCAGTACTTC